This T cell receptor (beta chain) was retrieved from a study of OX40 agonist ivuxolimab in advanced cancers. In the study overall: Ivuxolimab, which targeted the costimulatory receptor OX40 (CD134), was an agonistic, fully human IgG2 monoclonal antibody. Of the roughly 51 dose-escalation patients, hepatocellular carcinoma was present in around 20, melanoma in around 15, renal cell carcinoma in 9 and head and neck cancer in 9. Intravenous ivuxolimab was administered to patients every 2 weeks at six dose levels: 0.01, 0.1, 0.3, 1.5, 3 and 10 mg/kg. Partial responses were achieved by three dose-escalation patients, of whom one had hepatocellular carcinoma and two had cutaneous melanoma. In the dose-escalation cohort, around four fifths of patients were male, and the mean age was approximately 60 years with a range of roughly 20 to 80. Peripheral TCRbeta sequencing aimed to test whether ivuxolimab altered TCR sequence diversity and caused clonal T-cell expansion. Prior anti-PD-1, anti-PD-L1 or anti-CTLA-4 therapy was permitted, and 40% of dose-escalation patients had received checkpoint inhibitors. The paper describes the monotherapy dose-escalation part (N of about 55 patients) of the phase I trial of ivuxolimab. Beyond this particular receptor, the publication reports: Clonal expansion of both CD4+ and CD8+ blood T cells was observed from baseline to week 6 at doses 0.1 to 3.0 mg/kg. Partial responders in the 0.1-3.0 mg/kg groups had among the lowest normalized peripheral clonal expansion, especially among CD8+ T cells. Low levels of normalized T-cell clonal expansion were also seen in some nonresponding patients. The antigen specificity of the clonally expanded peripheral T cells was not determined. After ivuxolimab, more expanded clones were found on average in CD8+ T cells than in CD4+ T cells.

At the junction V is shortened by 3 bases and J by 1 base, with 13 bases in between. For CDR1 and CDR2, the germline V gene lists SGHRS and YFSETQ. The CDR3, cysteine through phenylalanine, is 15 amino acids long. Only CDR3 DNA is held: 45 bases, read in frame from base 1. Genomic DNA was isolated from the sorted cells so that the TCRbeta CDR3 region could be sequenced. The immunoSEQ Assay was used for sequencing of TCRbeta CDR3 regions. In its TCRdb copy, this immuneACCESS table keeps in-frame sequences only and misses some clones. Where compared with another copy, unresolved V genes explain less than half of these, and the others have no known cause. Here the sample has about 66,000 clones; more than 75% occur a single time. Of the sample, 0.6% to 0.8% is held by the ten largest clones. In the case of this clone: The clone's antigen remains unknown. Per-nucleotide qualities are absent, and no much larger clonotype sits a single base away.

Patients with autoimmune disease history or receiving systemic immunosuppression were excluded from the trial. Peripheral blood for TCR sequencing was collected from all dose cohorts at baseline, on cycle 4 day 1, and on cycle 7 day 1. The samples were drawn from a first-in-human, open-label, multicenter phase I dose-escalation trial of ivuxolimab. The trial enrolled adults with locally advanced or metastatic head and neck squamous cell, hepatocellular, melanoma or renal cell carcinoma. CD4+ and CD8+ T cells were sorted separately from peripheral blood before TCR sequencing. The chain joins TRBV5-1 to TRBJ1-1; possibly the D gene is TRBD1, per 6 matching bases. The clonotype originates from an adult with an advanced solid tumor such as melanoma, head and neck, liver or kidney cancer. Specimen: CD4+ or CD8+ T cells sorted from blood, collected in a trial of the OX40 agonist ivuxolimab. This receptor carries the CDR3 CASSSRTERNTEAFF. DNA sequence: TGCGCCAGCAGCTCCAGGACAGAGAGGAACACTGAAGCTTTCTTT. Here the CDR3 is joined to the reference TRBV5-1 and TRBJ1-1 genes, and the full variable domain is: KAGVTQTPRYLIKTRGQQVTLSCSPISGHRSVSWYQQTPGQGLQFLFEYFSETQRNKGNFPGRFSGRQFSNSRSEMNVSTLELGDSALYLCASSSRTERNTEAFFGQGTRLTVV.